This is a list of T cell receptor beta chains from one sample in a study of regulatory T cells in long-lasting Graves disease. TCRdb reanalysed the multiplex PCR reads using MiXCR and keeps one entry per CDR3 protein. In the table there are some 340,000 distinct CDR3 sequences, about 10% of which are singletons. These sequences were also reported in another study, on T cells in Graves' hyperthyroidism and ophthalmopathy.

The sample consisted of peripheral blood mononuclear cells (PBMCs), taken at new diagnosis, from a patient treated with antithyroid drugs. The source is a young woman with Graves disease. The CDR3 runs from the conserved cysteine through the conserved F or W. A D gene is named only where the DNA matches it firmly. Part of the rows lack a size; the others show once, few, many or a class for expanded clones.

many	-	TRBV20-1	TRBJ1-3	CSASSGRDVSRNTIYF	TGCAGTGCTAGTAGCGGCAGGGATGTTAGCAGAAACACCATATATTTT
many	-	TRBV30	TRBJ2-7	CAWTRGETEQYF	TGTGCCTGGACGAGGGGGGAAACGGAGCAGTACTTC
many	-	TRBV7-2	TRBJ2-1	CASSYHGTEPYNEQFF	TGTGCCAGCAGCTACCACGGGACGGAACCCTACAATGAGCAGTTCTTC
many	-	TRBV20-1	TRBJ2-5	CSARGLMVTQYF	TGCAGTGCTAGAGGACTGATGGTGACCCAGTACTTC
many	-	TRBV15	TRBJ2-1	CATSREAFSYNEQFF	TGTGCCACCAGCAGAGAGGCATTTTCCTACAATGAGCAGTTCTTC
-	TRBD2	TRBV5-6	TRBJ2-3	CASSLVLAGPDTQYF	TGTGCCAGCAGCTTGGTGCTAGCGGGGCCAGATACGCAGTATTTT
many	-	TRBV20-1	TRBJ1-4	CSARPSGEKLFF	TGCAGTGCTAGACCGAGCGGGGAAAAACTGTTTTTT
few	-	TRBV27	TRBJ1-2	CASSRGTAGYGYTF	TGTGCCAGCAGTCGAGGGACCGCCGGATATGGCTACACCTTC
many	TRBD1	TRBV7-8	TRBJ1-6	CASSLAGTGAPYNSPLHF	TGTGCCAGCAGCTTAGCCGGGACAGGGGCTCCCTATAATTCACCCCTCCACTTT
many	-	TRBV14	TRBJ1-1	CASSQDRGPLMNTEAFF	TGTGCCAGCAGCCAAGATCGAGGACCTCTTATGAACACTGAAGCTTTCTTT
-	-	TRBV20-1	TRBJ1-2	CSARNANYGYTF	TGCAGTGCTAGAAATGCTAACTATGGCTACACCTTC
many	TRBD2	TRBV3-1	TRBJ2-3	CASSQGLAGEGDTQYF	TGTGCCAGCAGCCAAGGACTAGCGGGGGAAGGAGATACGCAGTATTTT
-	-	TRBV7-2	TRBJ1-2	CASSPPVGTNYGYTF	TGTGCCAGCAGCCCCCCTGTGGGAACTAACTATGGCTACACCTTC
-	TRBD1	TRBV6-2/TRBV6-3	TRBJ2-1	CASSSRTGGNNEQFF	TGTGCCAGCAGTTCTCGGACAGGGGGTAACAATGAGCAGTTCTTC
many	-	TRBV7-2	TRBJ2-7	CASSPYAETYEQYF	TGTGCCAGCAGCCCGTACGCGGAAACCTACGAGCAGTACTTC
few	TRBD1	TRBV28	TRBJ2-3	CASSLSGTGRSDTQYF	TGTGCCAGCAGTTTATCCGGGACAGGGAGATCAGATACGCAGTATTTT
many	-	TRBV13	TRBJ2-5	CASSLVAEETQYF	TGTGCCAGCAGCTTAGTAGCGGAAGAGACCCAGTACTTC
many	TRBD2	TRBV20-1	TRBJ2-1	CSARVGGRALYNEQFF	TGCAGTGCTAGAGTAGGAGGGAGGGCCTTGTACAATGAGCAGTTCTTC
many	TRBD2	TRBV7-3	TRBJ2-3	CASSPVAGGPSDTQYF	TGTGCCAGCAGCCCAGTAGCGGGGGGGCCATCAGATACGCAGTATTTT
many	-	TRBV7-2	TRBJ1-1	CASSFGRGAITEAFF	TGTGCCAGCAGCTTCGGTCGGGGGGCGATAACTGAAGCTTTCTTT
many	-	TRBV6-5	TRBJ2-1	CASRYSSTSYNEQFF	TGTGCCAGCAGATATTCGTCGACCTCCTACAATGAGCAGTTCTTC
many	-	TRBV6-4	TRBJ1-3	CASSGDSGNTIYF	TGTGCCAGCAGTGGGGATTCAGGAAACACCATATATTTT
many	-	TRBV20-1	TRBJ2-3	CSARVRAPDTQYF	TGCAGTGCTAGAGTCCGGGCCCCAGATACGCAGTATTTT
few	-	TRBV7-2	TRBJ2-1	CASSWTLYNEQFF	TGTGCCAGCAGCTGGACACTCTACAATGAGCAGTTCTTC
many	-	TRBV12-3/TRBV12-4	TRBJ1-2	CASSRDLNYGYTF	TGTGCCAGCAGCCGGGACCTTAACTATGGCTACACCTTC
-	-	TRBV29-1	TRBJ1-4	CSVGVGGFFNEKLFF	TGCAGCGTTGGAGTTGGTGGATTCTTTAATGAAAAACTGTTTTTT
many	-	TRBV6-2/TRBV6-3	TRBJ2-7	CASSYGSGYEQYF	TGTGCCAGCAGTTACGGAAGCGGGTACGAGCAGTACTTC
-	-	TRBV9	TRBJ2-3	CASSVDPNGIDTQYF	TGTGCCAGCAGCGTAGACCCCAACGGGATAGATACGCAGTATTTT
many	-	TRBV7-3	TRBJ2-1	CASSLDLGGEQFF	TGTGCCAGCAGCTTGGATTTGGGCGGGGAGCAGTTCTTC
many	-	TRBV29-1	TRBJ1-1	CSGIQGYEAFF	TGCAGCGGGATACAGGGTTATGAAGCTTTCTTT
-	TRBD1	TRBV19	TRBJ2-1	CASSIGGQGADEQFF	TGTGCCAGTAGTATAGGAGGGCAGGGGGCAGATGAGCAGTTCTTC
many	-	TRBV7-2	TRBJ2-4	CASSSGTAKNIQYF	TGTGCCAGCAGCTCGGGTACAGCTAAAAACATTCAGTACTTC
many	TRBD1	TRBV4-3	TRBJ2-2	CASSRKDPGQGGTGELFF	TGCGCCAGCAGCCGTAAAGACCCGGGACAGGGGGGGACCGGGGAGCTGTTTTTT
many	TRBD2	TRBV7-9	TRBJ2-3	CASSSLAGGGTDTQYF	TGTGCCAGCAGCTCTCTAGCGGGGGGAGGCACAGATACGCAGTATTTT
many	-	TRBV6-2/TRBV6-3	TRBJ1-5	CASSDPPGQPQHF	TGTGCCAGCAGTGACCCTCCGGGTCAGCCCCAGCATTTT
many	TRBD2	TRBV5-4	TRBJ2-1	CASSLDLAGGDEQFF	TGTGCCAGCAGCTTGGACCTAGCGGGAGGGGATGAGCAGTTCTTC
many	TRBD1	TRBV12-3/TRBV12-4	TRBJ1-1	CASILQGKNTEAFF	TGTGCCAGCATTTTACAGGGGAAGAACACTGAAGCTTTCTTT
many	-	TRBV5-1	TRBJ2-3	CASSSLEDTQYF	TGCGCCAGCAGCTCACTAGAGGATACGCAGTATTTT
many	TRBD1	TRBV7-6	TRBJ2-1	CASSPWEGGYEQFF	TGTGCCAGCAGCCCGTGGGAAGGGGGCTATGAGCAGTTCTTC
many	-	TRBV20-1	TRBJ2-7	CSAIVAGSSYEQYF	TGCAGTGCTATCGTGGCAGGGAGCTCCTACGAGCAGTACTTC
-	-	TRBV7-2	TRBJ1-1	CASSHGGERNTEAFF	TGTGCCAGCAGCCATGGGGGGGAGCGGAACACTGAAGCTTTCTTT
many	-	TRBV28	TRBJ2-3	CASSILDTQYF	TGTGCCAGCAGTATCCTAGATACGCAGTATTTT
many	TRBD2	TRBV6-2/TRBV6-3	TRBJ2-1	CASSPTSGGADEQFF	TGTGCCAGCAGTCCGACTAGCGGGGGGGCAGATGAGCAGTTCTTC
many	TRBD1	TRBV19	TRBJ1-1	CASRDRGGSATEAFF	TGTGCCAGTAGAGACAGGGGAGGTTCGGCCACTGAAGCTTTCTTT
many	-	TRBV10-3	TRBJ2-5	CATCRGYGETQYF	TGTGCCACGTGTCGGGGGTATGGGGAGACCCAGTACTTC
-	-	TRBV7-9	TRBJ1-1	CASSLGLAGNTEAFF	TGTGCCAGCAGCTTAGGGCTCGCGGGGAACACTGAAGCTTTCTTT
many	-	TRBV9	TRBJ1-1	CASSATPLMSLGAFF	TGTGCCAGCAGCGCAACCCCGTTGATGTCCCTGGGAGCTTTCTTT
many	-	TRBV19	TRBJ1-5	CASSISILEPQHF	TGTGCCAGTAGTATCAGCATCTTGGAACCCCAGCATTTT
-	-	TRBV4-2	TRBJ1-5	CASSQEGRARPIMPQHF	TGTGCCAGCAGCCAAGAGGGCAGGGCCAGGCCGATCATGCCCCAGCATTTT
few	TRBD1	TRBV10-3	TRBJ2-7	CAISPGQGTYEQYF	TGTGCCATCAGCCCGGGACAGGGGACGTACGAGCAGTACTTC
few	-	TRBV27	TRBJ2-1	CASGRALNNEQFF	TGTGCCAGCGGACGGGCACTTAACAATGAGCAGTTCTTC
many	TRBD2	TRBV6-5	TRBJ2-3	CASSYSASGDLTDTQYF	TGTGCCAGCAGTTACTCGGCTAGCGGGGACCTCACAGATACGCAGTATTTT
many	-	TRBV2	TRBJ1-4	CASSPGLREKLFF	TGTGCCAGCAGCCCGGGACTCCGTGAAAAACTGTTTTTT